The entry below gives a single T cell receptor beta chain sequence along with its context. The antigen is undetermined. Unique molecular identifiers featured in each of the TCR beta cDNA libraries. T cells numbering roughly 0.85 to 10 million gave rise to about 490,000 cDNA molecules. One entry per CDR3 protein results from TCRdb running MiXCR on the PCR reads. The sample includes 450,000 to 700,000 distinct CDR3 sequences, roughly 45% of them seen just once. The record originates from a study of post-analysis software for immune sequencing data. General observations from the study: About 5 TRBV segments (TRBV5-6, TRBV5-1 and TRBV20-1 among them) occurred more frequently in patients than in controls. In multiple sclerosis, normalized Chao1 diversity was significantly below that of controls.

After removal of 6 bases from V and 6 bases from J, the junction contained 11 bases not matched to a gene. This CDR3 spans 15 amino acids. Per the germline V gene, CDR1 is ENHRY and CDR2 is SYGVKD. Material for sequencing was blood. This sequence joins TRBV10-3 and TRBJ2-7; 10 nucleotides agree with TRBD1. This receptor was identified in a girl between 5 and 17 years old with multiple sclerosis. As DNA, the CDR3 is TGTGCCATCAGAAGAGCCGGGACAGGGGACCCCGAGCAGTACTTC. Its translation: CAIRRAGTGDPEQYF.